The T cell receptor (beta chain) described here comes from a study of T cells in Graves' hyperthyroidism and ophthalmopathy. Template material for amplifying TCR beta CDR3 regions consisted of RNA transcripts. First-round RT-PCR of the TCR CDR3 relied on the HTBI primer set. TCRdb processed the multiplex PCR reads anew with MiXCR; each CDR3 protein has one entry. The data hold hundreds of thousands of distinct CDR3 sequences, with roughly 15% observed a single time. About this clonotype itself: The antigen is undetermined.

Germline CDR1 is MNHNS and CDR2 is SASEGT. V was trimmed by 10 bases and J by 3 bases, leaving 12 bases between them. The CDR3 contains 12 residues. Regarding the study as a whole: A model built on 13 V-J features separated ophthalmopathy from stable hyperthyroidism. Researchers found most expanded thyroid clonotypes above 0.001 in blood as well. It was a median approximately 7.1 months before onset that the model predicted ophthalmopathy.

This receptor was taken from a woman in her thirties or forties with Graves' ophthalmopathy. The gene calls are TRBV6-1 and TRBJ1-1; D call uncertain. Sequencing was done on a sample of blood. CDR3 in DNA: TGTGCCACACGAGACCAGGACACTGAAGCTTTCTTT. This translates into CATRDQDTEAFF.